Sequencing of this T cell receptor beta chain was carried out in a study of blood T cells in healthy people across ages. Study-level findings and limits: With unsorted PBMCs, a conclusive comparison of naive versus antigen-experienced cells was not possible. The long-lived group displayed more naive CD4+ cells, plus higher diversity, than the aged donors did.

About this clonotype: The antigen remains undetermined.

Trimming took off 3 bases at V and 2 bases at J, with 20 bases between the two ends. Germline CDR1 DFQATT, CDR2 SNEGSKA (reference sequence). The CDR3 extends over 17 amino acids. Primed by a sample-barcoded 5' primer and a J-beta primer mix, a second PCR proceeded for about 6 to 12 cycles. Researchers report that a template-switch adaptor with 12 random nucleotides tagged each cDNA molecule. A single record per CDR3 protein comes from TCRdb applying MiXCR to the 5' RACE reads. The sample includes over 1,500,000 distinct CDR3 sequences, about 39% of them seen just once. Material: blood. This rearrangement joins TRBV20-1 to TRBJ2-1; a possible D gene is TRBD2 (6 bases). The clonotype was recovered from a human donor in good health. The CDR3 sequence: CSASWWRGGRTYNEQFF. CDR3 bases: TGCAGTGCTAGTTGGTGGCGGGGCGGCAGGACCTACAATGAGCAGTTCTTC.